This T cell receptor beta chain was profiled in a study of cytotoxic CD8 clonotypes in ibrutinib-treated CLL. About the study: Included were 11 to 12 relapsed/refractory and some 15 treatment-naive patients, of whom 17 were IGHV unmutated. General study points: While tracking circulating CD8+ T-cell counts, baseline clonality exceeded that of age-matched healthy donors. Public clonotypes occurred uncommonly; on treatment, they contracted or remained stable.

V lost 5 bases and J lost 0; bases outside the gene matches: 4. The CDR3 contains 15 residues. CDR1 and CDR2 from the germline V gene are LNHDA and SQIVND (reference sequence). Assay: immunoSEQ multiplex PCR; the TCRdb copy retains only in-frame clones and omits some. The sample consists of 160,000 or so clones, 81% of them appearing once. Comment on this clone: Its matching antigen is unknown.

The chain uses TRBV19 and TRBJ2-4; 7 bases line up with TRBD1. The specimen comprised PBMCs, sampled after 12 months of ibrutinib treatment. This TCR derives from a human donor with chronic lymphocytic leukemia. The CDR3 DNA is TGTGCCAGTAGTGGGACAGAACTAGCCAAAAACATTCAGTACTTC. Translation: CASSGTELAKNIQYF.